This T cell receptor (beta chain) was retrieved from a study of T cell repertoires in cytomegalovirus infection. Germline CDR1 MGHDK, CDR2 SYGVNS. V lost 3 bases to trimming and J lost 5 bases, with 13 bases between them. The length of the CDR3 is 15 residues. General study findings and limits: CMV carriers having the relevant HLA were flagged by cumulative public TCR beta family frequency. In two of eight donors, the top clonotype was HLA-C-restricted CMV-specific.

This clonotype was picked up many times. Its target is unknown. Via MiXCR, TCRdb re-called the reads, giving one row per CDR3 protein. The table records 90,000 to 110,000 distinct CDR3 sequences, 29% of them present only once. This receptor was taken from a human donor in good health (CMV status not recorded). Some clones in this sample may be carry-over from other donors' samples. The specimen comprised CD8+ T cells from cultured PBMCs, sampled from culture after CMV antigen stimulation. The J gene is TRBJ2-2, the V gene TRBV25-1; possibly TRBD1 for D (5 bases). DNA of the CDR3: TGTGCCAGCAGTGAGCCCAGGGCAGGAACCGGGGAGCTGTTTTTT. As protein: CASSEPRAGTGELFF.